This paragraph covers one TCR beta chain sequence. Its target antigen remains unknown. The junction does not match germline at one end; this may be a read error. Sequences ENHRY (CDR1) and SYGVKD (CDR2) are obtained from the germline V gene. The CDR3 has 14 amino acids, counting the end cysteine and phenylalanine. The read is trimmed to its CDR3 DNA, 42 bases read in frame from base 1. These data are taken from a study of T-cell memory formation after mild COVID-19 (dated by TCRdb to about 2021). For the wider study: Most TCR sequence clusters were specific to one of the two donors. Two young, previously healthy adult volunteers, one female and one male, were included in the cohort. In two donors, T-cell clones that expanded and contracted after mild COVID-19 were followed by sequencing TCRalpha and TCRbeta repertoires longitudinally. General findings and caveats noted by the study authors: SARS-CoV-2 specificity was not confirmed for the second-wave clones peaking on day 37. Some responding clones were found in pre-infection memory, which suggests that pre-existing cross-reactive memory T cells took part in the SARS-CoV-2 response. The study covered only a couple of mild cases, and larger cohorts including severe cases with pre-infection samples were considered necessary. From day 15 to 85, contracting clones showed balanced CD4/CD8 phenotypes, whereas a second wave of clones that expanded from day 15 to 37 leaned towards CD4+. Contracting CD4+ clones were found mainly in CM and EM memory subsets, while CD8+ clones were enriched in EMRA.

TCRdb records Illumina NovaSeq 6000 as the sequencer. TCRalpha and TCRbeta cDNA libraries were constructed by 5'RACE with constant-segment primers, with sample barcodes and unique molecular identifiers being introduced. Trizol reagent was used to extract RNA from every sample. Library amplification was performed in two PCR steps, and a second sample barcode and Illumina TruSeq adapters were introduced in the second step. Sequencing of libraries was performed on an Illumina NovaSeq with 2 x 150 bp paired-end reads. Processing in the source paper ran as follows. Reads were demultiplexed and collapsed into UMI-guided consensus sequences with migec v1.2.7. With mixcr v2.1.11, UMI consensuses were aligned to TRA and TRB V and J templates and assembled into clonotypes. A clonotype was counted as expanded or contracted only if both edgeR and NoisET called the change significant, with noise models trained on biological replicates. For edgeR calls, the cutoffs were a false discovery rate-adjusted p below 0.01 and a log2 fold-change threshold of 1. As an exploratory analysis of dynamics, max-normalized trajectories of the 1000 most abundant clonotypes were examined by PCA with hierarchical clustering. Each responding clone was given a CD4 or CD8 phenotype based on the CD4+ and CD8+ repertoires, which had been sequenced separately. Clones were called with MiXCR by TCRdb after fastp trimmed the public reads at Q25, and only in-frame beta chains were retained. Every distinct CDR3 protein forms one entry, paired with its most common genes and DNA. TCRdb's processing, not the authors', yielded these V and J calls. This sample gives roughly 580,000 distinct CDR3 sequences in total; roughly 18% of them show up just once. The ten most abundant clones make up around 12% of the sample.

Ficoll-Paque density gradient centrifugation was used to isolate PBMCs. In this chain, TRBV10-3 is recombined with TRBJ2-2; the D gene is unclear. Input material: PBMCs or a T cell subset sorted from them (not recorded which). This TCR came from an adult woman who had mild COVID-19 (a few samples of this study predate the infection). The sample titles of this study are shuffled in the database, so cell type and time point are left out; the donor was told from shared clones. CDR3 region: CAVSVRENTGELFF. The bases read TGTGCCGTCAGTGTAAGGGAGAACACCGGGGAGCTGTTTTTT.